This T cell receptor beta chain is drawn from a study of T cell clonality in common variable immunodeficiency (dated by TCRdb to about 2015). What the work shows at the level of the full study, not this receptor alone: Although equal DNA input was used, an average of roughly 80,000 unique sequences per sample was obtained for controls, compared with 30,000 to 35,000 for CVID samples. Reportedly, TCRbeta sequences from CVID had fewer deletions and N-nucleotide insertions, and highly modified clones with 13 or more V deletions were absent from CVID. According to the authors, finding the cause of the higher clonality in CVID would require sequencing the repertoires of T cell subpopulations. Increased TCRbeta clonality was found in CVID subjects compared with healthy controls (t-test p = 0.018), with the increase being most characteristic of about a third of subjects. Correlations of repertoire features with clinical complications were constrained by heterogeneity among patients within the CVID cohort. Fewer TCRbeta clones were shared among CVID subjects than among healthy controls (p < 0.0001).

This clone was observed at least ten times. Its target antigen remains unknown. Read sequence stops 3 residues before the CDR3 end, and the germline J gene provides the missing end. The germline V gene (reference sequence) yields DFQATT for CDR1 and SNEGSKA for CDR2. The junction shows trimming of 6 bases on V and 8 bases on J, plus 16 bases between the germline ends. From cysteine to phenylalanine, the CDR3 is 13 amino acids long. The DNA has 30 bases, all within the CDR3, and is read from base 1. CVID samples and control samples contributed equivalent amounts of genomic DNA as sequencing input. For every sample, a 60 bp segment covering the rearranged TCRbeta CDR3 region was amplified and then sequenced. The immunoSEQ assay, a bias-corrected multiplex PCR combined with high-throughput sequencing, was used to amplify TCRbeta. The authors' analysis ran thus. Each unique nucleotide sequence was treated as a clone and annotated with V, D and J genes, copy number and frequency. Sequences were labeled productive if in frame, and non-productive if out of frame or containing stop codons. As previously described, clonality was calculated on the basis of Shannon's entropy. The predicted amino acid sequences of productive clones were used to derive mean CDR3 Kyte-Doolittle hydropathy. Hierarchical clustering of scaled V gene usage was performed with the R hclust function using Manhattan distance and complete linkage. Clone sharing by CDR3 amino acid sequence was assessed by resampling 12 repertoires per group over 100 rounds. The repertoires were searched for around 70 published EBV-specific and roughly 230 published CMV-specific TCRbeta sequences. A couple of CVID samples yielding fewer than 10,000 sequences were excluded from analysis, leaving 42 CVID repertoires. TCRdb obtained this table from immuneACCESS and retained in-frame rearrangements with V and J assigned. These tables miss some clones; where compared with another copy, unresolved V genes account for less than half of the shortfall, and the remainder is unexplained. That table is the source of V, J and clone size, and D and trimming were worked out from the DNA. Listed for this sample are approximately 40,000 clones, none observed only a single time. Around 9.3% of the sample lies in the top ten.

Both CVID patients and healthy controls were predominantly of Caucasian heritage. Heparinized peripheral whole blood samples of about 4.5 to 8 ml were collected from each donor. Genomic DNA from adults with common variable immune deficiency (CVID) and from healthy adult controls was used to sequence TCRbeta CDR3 repertoires. The control group comprised some 22 healthy adult volunteers, about 12 female and roughly ten male, aged roughly 23 to 70 years with a mean age of roughly 35. Diluted blood was density-centrifuged over Hypaque 1077 or Ficoll-Paque to isolate peripheral blood mononuclear cells. Genomic DNA was obtained from unsorted mononuclear cells using either Qiagen column purification or a centrifugation-based method.

The V and J segments used are TRBV20-1 and TRBJ1-4; the D gene is perhaps TRBD1, from 6 matching bases. Sequenced material: peripheral blood mononuclear cells. The sequence was obtained from a person aged 18 to 75 in good health. Partial CDR3 DNA: TGCAGTGCCAGGGACACCCCGGCGGAAAAA. It is translated as CSARDTPAEK. The entire CDR3 protein reads CSARDTPAEKLFF.